The 13 T cell receptor beta chains below were found in one sample sequenced in a study of blood T cell repertoires in COVID-19. Clones were read by immunoSEQ multiplex PCR, and TCRdb kept only the in-frame ones, dropping some. The data contain approximately 68,000 clones, approximately 85% of them seen just once; the ten biggest clones take up approximately 35%. Sequencing input: peripheral blood. The receptors stem from a woman of 80 years or more with active or convalescent COVID-19.

The chain's CDR3 is CASRGQGLDSYNSPLHF. CDR3 DNA: TGTGCCAGCAGGGGACAGGGTCTCGACTCCTATAATTCACCCCTCCACTTT. V usage is TRBV27 and J usage is TRBJ1-6; 9 nucleotides match TRBD1. The CDR3 extends over 17 amino acids. With V trimmed by 6 bases and J by 0 bases, 6 bases remained unmatched. Germline CDR1 is MNHEY and CDR2 is SMNVEV (reference sequence).

The chain couples TRBV6-5 to TRBJ1-2, with D maybe TRBD1 (5 bases). CDR1 and CDR2 (germline): MNHEY, SVGAGI. V dropped 8 bases and J dropped 4 bases, with 11 bases sitting between them. The CDR3 sequence is 12 residues long. The CDR3 region has the DNA TGTGCCAGCGGGGGGACGGGCTATGGCTACACCTTC. Encoded protein: CASGGTGYGYTF.

This chain links TRBV7-8 with TRBJ2-7; TRBD1 aligns across 8 bases. V shed 6 bases and J 6 bases; nucleotides not matched to a gene: 13. There are 15 residues in the CDR3. CDR1 and CDR2 (germline): SGHVS, FQNEAQ. The CDR3 sequence: CASSRSGTGRSEQYF. DNA of the CDR3: TGTGCCAGCAGTCGCTCCGGGACAGGCCGCTCCGAGCAGTACTTC. The full variable domain, rest sourced from reference TRBV7-8 and TRBJ2-7, is GAGVSQSPRYKVAKRGQDVALRCDPISGHVSLFWYQQALGQGPEFLTYFQNEAQLDKSGLPSDRFFAERPEGSVSTLKIQRTQQEDSAVYLCASSRSGTGRSEQYFGPGTRLTVT.

The V gene is TRBV7-9, the J gene TRBJ2-1; D remains ambiguous. The CDR3 consists of 11 residues. V dropped 2 bases and J dropped 9 bases, with 5 bases sitting between them. Germline V gene data show CDR1 as SEHNR and CDR2 as FQNEAQ (reference sequence). This CDR3 is CASSLKPEQFF. In nucleotides, the CDR3 is TGTGCCAGCAGCTTAAAGCCTGAGCAGTTCTTC. The complete variable domain, with remaining parts taken from reference TRBV7-9 and TRBJ2-1, reads DTGVSQNPRHKITKRGQNVTFRCDPISEHNRLYWYRQTLGQGPEFLTYFQNEAQLEKSRLLSDRFSAERPKGSFSTLEIQRTEQGDSAMYLCASSLKPEQFFGPGTRLTVL.

This clone turned up a few times. J is TRBJ1-1 and V is TRBV6-5; no clear D. The CDR3 runs 14 residues. V was pared by 6 bases and J by 0 bases, with 11 bases between. In germline, CDR1 is MNHEY, CDR2 SVGAGI. The CDR3 DNA follows: TGTGCCAGCAGCAAACAGAACATGAACACTGAAGCTTTCTTT. Amino acids: CASSKQNMNTEAFF.

The chain recombines TRBV5-1 with TRBJ1-4, with D hard to call. Germline V lookup: CDR1 SGHRS, CDR2 YFSETQ. Trimming took off 4 bases at V and 6 bases at J, with 10 bases between the two ends. This CDR3 has 13 residues. CDR3 coding DNA: TGCGCCAGCAGCCCAGACATTTATGAAAAACTGTTTTTT. The encoded protein is CASSPDIYEKLFF.

The chain has TRBV3-1 (or the pseudogene TRBV3-2) and TRBJ2-3; D is uncertain. CDR1 is LGHDT and CDR2 is YNNKEL in the germline V gene (reference sequence). This CDR3 contains 16 residues. V gave up 6 bases and J gave up 0 bases, with 16 bases separating them. This CDR3 is CASSPLVGRSTDTQYF. In DNA form, the CDR3 reads TGTGCCAGCAGTCCCCTAGTTGGTAGGAGCACAGATACGCAGTATTTT.

CDR3 DNA: TGCGCCAGCAGCCAAGCCGGGGGAGATACAGATACGCAGTATTTT. This sequence encodes CASSQAGGDTDTQYF. The chain uses TRBV4-3 and TRBJ2-3, with a weak D call TRBD2 (6 bases). Germline assignment: CDR1 LGHNA and CDR2 YSLEER. CDR3 length equals 15 residues. The V end lost 1 base, the J end lost 3 bases, and 11 bases lay between the germline ends.

This chain uses TRBV7-2 with TRBJ2-5; 7 nucleotides line up with TRBD2. CDR1 and CDR2 from the germline V gene are SGHTA and FQGNSA. The CDR3 runs to 14 residues. With 5 bases clipped from V and 9 bases from J, the junction kept 12 bases outside the gene matches. CDR3 region: CASSLGIGSGAQYF. CDR3 nucleotides: TGTGCCAGCAGCCTTGGTATCGGGAGCGGGGCCCAGTACTTC.

This clone was found many times. This sample also contains other DNA sequences that code for the same CDR3. The chain carries TRBV9 and TRBJ2-5, with D possibly TRBD1 on 5 matching bases. Germline V CDR1 and CDR2: SGDLS, YYNGEE. V dropped 4 bases and J dropped 4 bases, with 5 bases sitting between them. The CDR3 is 11 residues long. DNA for the CDR3: TGTGCCAGCAGCAGGGGAGAGACCCAGTACTTC. Residues: CASSRGETQYF.

The chain carries TRBV6-5 and TRBJ1-2; no firm D call. This CDR3 comprises 13 residues. V was pared by 8 bases and J by 4 bases, with 14 bases between. Germline CDR1 and CDR2: MNHEY and SVGAGI. CDR3 coding DNA: TGTGCCAGCCGAACGGGAGGAACCTATGGCTACACCTTC. It codes for CASRTGGTYGYTF.

This chain uses TRBV28 with TRBJ1-2, with D possibly being TRBD1 (5 bases). The CDR3 length is 13 residues. The V and J ends lost 6 bases and 6 bases respectively, with 14 bases between them. The V gene's germline CDR1 is MDHEN and CDR2 SYDVKM. The CDR3 DNA sequence: TGTGCCAGCAGCAAGCAAGGGGTTCATGGCTACACCTTC. Residues: CASSKQGVHGYTF.

The chain has TRBV20-1 and TRBJ2-7, with TRBD2 matching 10 bases. The junction had 2 bases not matched to a gene; V was cut back by 3 bases and J by 0 bases. This CDR3 spans 14 amino acids. CDR1 is DFQATT and CDR2 is SNEGSKA in the germline V gene (reference sequence). DNA of the CDR3: TGCAGTGCTAGTACTAGCGGGGCCTCCTACGAGCAGTACTTC. The encoded protein is CSASTSGASYEQYF.